These 3 T cell receptor beta chains were sequenced from one sample in a study of regulatory T cells in long-lasting Graves disease. HTBI primers from iRepertoire and Arm-PCR of CDR3 regions yielded the TCR beta libraries. TCRdb analysed the multiplex PCR reads with MiXCR anew, one entry per CDR3 protein. The repertoire consists of some 340,000 distinct CDR3 sequences, with approximately 25% occurring once and the leading ten covering around 30%. Time point given: persistent/refractory GD, antithyroid drugs over 5 years with positive TRAb. Making the TCR library involved RNA that had been extracted from PBMCs. This sample comprised peripheral blood mononuclear cells (PBMCs), obtained when the disease was refractory, from a patient treated with antithyroid drugs. Every receptor here comes from a woman aged 40 to 50 with Graves disease.

This clonotype has a handful of counts. J is TRBJ1-2 and V is TRBV6-5; tentatively, D is TRBD1 (5 bases). The CDR3 has 15 amino acids. The germline gives CDR1 MNHEY, CDR2 SVGAGI. The ends were cut back, 0 bases at V and 2 bases at J, with 10 bases in the middle. CDR3 coding DNA: TGTGCCAGCAGTTACTCTGCAGGGTCCAACTATGGCTACACCTTC. It specifies CASSYSAGSNYGYTF.

This clonotype was observed at least ten times. The CDR3 sequence is CASSSVLSNQPQHF. The CDR3 bases are TGTGCCAGCAGTAGTGTCCTTAGCAATCAGCCCCAGCATTTT. V usage is TRBV12-3 or TRBV12-4 and J usage is TRBJ1-5; D is ambiguous. The CDR3 covers 14 residues. Deletions cut 5 bases from V and 0 bases from J, with 8 bases between.

The chain employs TRBV5-6 and TRBJ2-7; 8 bases are a match to TRBD2. The germline V gene encodes CDR1 SGHDT and CDR2 YYEEEE. V lost 4 bases and J lost 5; bases outside the gene matches: 14. CDR3 length: 16 residues. CDR3 nucleotide sequence: TGTGCCAGCAGCCAACTTCGACTAGCGTCGGGCCACGAGCAGTACTTC. This codes for CASSQLRLASGHEQYF. Full variable domain (rest looked up from reference TRBV5-6 and TRBJ2-7): DAGVTQSPTHLIKTRGQQVTLRCSPKSGHDTVSWYQQALGQGPQFIFQYYEEEERQRGNFPDRFSGHQFPNYSSELNVNALLLGDSALYLCASSQLRLASGHEQYFGPGTRLTVT.